This is a list of T cell receptor beta chains from one sample in a study of cytomegalovirus exposure and HLA in healthy donors. The data were produced by immunoSEQ multiplex PCR, yet TCRdb's version contains in-frame clones alone and is incomplete. Here the sample spans some 90,000 clones, just under 70% being singletons. The sequenced material came from PBMCs. Receptors were obtained from a man between 45 and 60 years old in good health and CMV-seronegative. Each CDR3 is given with its conserved first and last residue. Each record gives: CDR3 length, J gene, clone size, V gene, D gene, CDR3 protein, CDR3 DNA. The D gene is left open where the match is weak. Clone size is shown for a subset of rows, as once, few, many or a class of expanded clone.

16 | TRBJ2-1 | few | TRBV27 | . | CASSSIGEGGHNEQFF | TGTGCCAGCAGTTCTATCGGGGAGGGGGGCCACAATGAGCAGTTCTTC
14 | TRBJ2-3 | few | TRBV9 | . | CASSVTGWTDTQYF | TGTGCCAGCAGCGTGACGGGATGGACAGATACGCAGTATTTT
13 | TRBJ2-5 | once | TRBV18 | . | CASSPGPQETQYF | TGTGCCAGCTCACCAGGGCCCCAAGAGACCCAGTACTTC
11 | TRBJ1-2 | . | TRBV20-1 | . | CSASQGRGYTF | TGCAGTGCTTCCCAGGGCCGGGGCTACACCTTC
15 | TRBJ2-4 | . | TRBV7-2 | TRBD2 | CASSLSSGSVGIQYF | TGTGCCAGCAGCTTAAGTAGCGGGAGTGTGGGCATTCAGTACTTC
14 | TRBJ1-2 | few | TRBV4-3 | . | CASSQGHRVHGYTF | TGCGCCAGCAGCCAAGGGCACAGGGTACATGGCTACACCTTC
13 | TRBJ1-5 | . | TRBV4-3 | . | CASSQDRDQPQHF | TGCGCCAGCAGCCAAGATAGAGATCAGCCCCAGCATTTT
14 | TRBJ2-3 | . | TRBV10-3 | . | CAISDGYRDYTQYF | TGTGCCATCAGTGATGGGTACCGGGACTATACGCAGTATTTT
14 | TRBJ1-3 | . | TRBV5-1 | . | CASSSDTSGNTIYF | TGCGCCAGCAGCTCGGACACGTCGGGAAACACCATATATTTT
18 | TRBJ2-5 | . | TRBV4-3 | TRBD1 | CASSQELGTRVRGETQYF | TGCGCCAGCAGCCAAGAACTGGGGACACGGGTCAGGGGGGAGACCCAGTACTTC
14 | TRBJ2-3 | many | TRBV4-3 | . | CASSLSGLPDTQYF | TGCGCCAGCAGCCTCTCTGGCCTCCCAGATACGCAGTATTTT
15 | TRBJ2-1 | . | TRBV2 | TRBD2 | CASSTTSGSPGEQFF | TGTGCCAGCAGTACGACTAGCGGGAGTCCGGGTGAGCAGTTCTTC
13 | TRBJ2-1 | once | TRBV6-6 | . | CASTWTVNNEQFF | TGTGCCAGCACCTGGACAGTAAACAATGAGCAGTTCTTC
16 | TRBJ2-3 | . | TRBV9 | TRBD2 | CASSVRGEQGTDTQYF | TGTGCCAGCAGCGTCCGGGGGGAACAAGGCACAGATACGCAGTATTTT
15 | TRBJ2-2 | . | TRBV5-1 | . | CASSLGLVFAGELFF | TGCGCCAGCAGCTTGGGACTAGTGTTCGCCGGGGAGCTGTTTTTT
15 | TRBJ1-5 | . | TRBV10-3 | TRBD1 | CAISRDRVGIQPQHF | TGTGCCATCAGTAGGGACAGGGTCGGGATTCAGCCCCAGCATTTT
20 | TRBJ2-6 | . | TRBV4-2 | TRBD1 | CASSQDLGTGGIGGANVLTF | TGTGCCAGCAGCCAAGATTTGGGGACAGGGGGAATCGGTGGGGCCAACGTCCTGACTTTC
15 | TRBJ2-2 | . | TRBV5-1 | TRBD2 | CASSLLAGVAGELFF | TGCGCCAGCAGCCTTTTAGCGGGAGTTGCCGGGGAGCTGTTTTTT
14 | TRBJ1-3 | . | TRBV6-6 | . | CASTYGVSGNTIYF | TGTGCCAGCACCTACGGGGTCTCTGGAAACACCATATATTTT
16 | TRBJ1-1 | . | TRBV7-6 | TRBD1 | CASSSAQGGVVRCAFF | TGTGCCAGCAGCTCAGCCCAGGGGGGTGTTGTTAGATGTGCTTTCTTT
14 | TRBJ2-7 | . | TRBV2 | . | CASRQGSHIYEQYF | TGTGCCAGCCGTCAGGGTTCTCACATATACGAGCAGTACTTC
13 | TRBJ2-5 | . | TRBV10-3 | . | CAISERLQETQYF | TGTGCCATCAGTGAGCGACTACAAGAGACCCAGTACTTC
14 | TRBJ2-1 | . | TRBV5-1 | TRBD1 | CASSLTYRGDEQFF | TGCGCCAGCAGCCTAACTTACAGGGGAGATGAGCAGTTCTTC
16 | TRBJ2-6 | few | TRBV27 | . | CASSLQVNSGANVLTF | TGTGCCAGCAGTTTACAGGTCAACTCTGGGGCCAACGTCCTGACTTTC
14 | TRBJ1-1 | . | TRBV9 | . | CASSVAGAGTEAFF | TGTGCCAGCAGCGTAGCAGGGGCGGGCACTGAAGCTTTCTTT
14 | TRBJ1-1 | . | TRBV2 | TRBD1 | CASSGQGANTEAFF | TGTGCCAGCAGCGGACAGGGGGCGAACACTGAAGCTTTCTTT
16 | TRBJ1-3 | . | TRBV9 | TRBD1 | CASSSQGALSGNTIYF | TGTGCCAGCAGCTCGCAGGGGGCCTTATCTGGAAACACCATATATTTT
16 | TRBJ1-1 | . | TRBV4-3 | TRBD1 | CASSQDSGQGGTEAFF | TGCGCCAGCAGCCAAGATTCGGGACAGGGGGGTACTGAAGCTTTCTTT